The rows below give T cell receptor beta chains drawn from one sample of a study of PD-1 blockade in classical Hodgkin lymphoma. Libraries were prepared by immunoSEQ multiplex PCR; TCRdb keeps only in-frame clonotypes and omits some of them. This sample has about 36,000 clones, with around 63% found just once. Sequenced here: peripheral blood mononuclear cells (PBMCs), sampled before the second cycle of nivolumab. These receptors all stem from a human donor with classical Hodgkin lymphoma. The conserved cysteine and the conserved F or W are not part of the CDR3 here. A D gene is named only where the DNA matches it firmly. A row's size may be missing; if present it is once, few, many or a size class.

V: TRBV5-1
D: TRBD1
J: TRBJ1-1
length: 13
size: -
CDR3: ASSSTGGRYTEAF

V: TRBV5-1
D: -
J: TRBJ2-7
length: 13
size: -
CDR3: ASSLGPGQSYEQY

V: TRBV7-6
D: -
J: TRBJ2-2
length: 15
size: -
CDR3: ASSLDRGTTNTGELF

V: TRBV19
D: TRBD1
J: TRBJ1-1
length: 14
size: -
CDR3: ASRGALTGANTEAF

V: TRBV11-3
D: -
J: TRBJ1-6
length: 12
size: -
CDR3: ASSLAGGSSPLH

V: TRBV2
D: TRBD2
J: TRBJ2-5
length: 13
size: -
CDR3: ASSDSGVPQETQY

V: TRBV29-1
D: TRBD1
J: TRBJ2-5
length: 14
size: few
CDR3: SVEFRLDRGVETQY

V: TRBV7-8
D: -
J: TRBJ1-5
length: 11
size: -
CDR3: ASSLGVNQPQH

V: TRBV5-1
D: -
J: TRBJ2-1
length: 9
size: many
CDR3: ASSSYNEQF

V: TRBV7-2
D: TRBD2
J: TRBJ2-7
length: 13
size: few
CDR3: ASSLERGGIYEQY

V: TRBV5-1
D: -
J: TRBJ1-6
length: 13
size: few
CDR3: ASSFRGSYNSPLH

V: TRBV7-9
D: -
J: TRBJ1-4
length: 12
size: -
CDR3: ASSFAGSNEKLF

V: TRBV18
D: TRBD1
J: TRBJ2-7
length: 12
size: -
CDR3: ASSDRGSSYEQY

V: TRBV30
D: -
J: TRBJ1-2
length: 9
size: -
CDR3: AWSRSYGYT

V: TRBV7-3
D: -
J: TRBJ2-5
length: 9
size: -
CDR3: ASSLGQTQY

V: TRBV7-2
D: -
J: TRBJ1-1
length: 12
size: -
CDR3: ASLPGVGNTEAF

V: TRBV27
D: TRBD1
J: TRBJ1-6
length: 14
size: few
CDR3: ASSLKGGQYNSPLH

V: TRBV5-4
D: TRBD2
J: TRBJ2-5
length: 11
size: few
CDR3: ASSLAGGETQY

V: TRBV10-3
D: -
J: TRBJ2-7
length: 11
size: -
CDR3: AISSSGKDEQY

V: TRBV7-2
D: -
J: TRBJ1-2
length: 13
size: -
CDR3: ASSLGVARLYGYT

V: TRBV29-1
D: -
J: TRBJ2-1
length: 13
size: -
CDR3: SVDTGVLPYNEQF

V: TRBV4-3
D: -
J: TRBJ2-7
length: 12
size: -
CDR3: ASSQDLIAREQY

V: TRBV27
D: TRBD2
J: TRBJ2-1
length: 15
size: -
CDR3: ASSSTSGGAPYNEQF